This T cell receptor beta chain is from a study of shared clonotypes between healthy human individuals. Evenly divided among several immunoSEQ plates was the genomic DNA of each subset. Data came from immunoSEQ multiplex PCR; TCRdb stores just in-frame clones and leaves some out. The data hold 600,000 or so clones, with about 95% observed a single time. Comment on this clone: Antigen unknown.

Germline CDR1 and CDR2: MDHEN and SYDVKM. The CDR3 runs 13 residues. Positive CCR7 selection of CD45RO-negative cells yielded the naive CD8 cells, and terminally differentiated effector memory CD45RA+ cells were excluded. Study-level findings and limits: In having few donors, the study represented limited genetic and exposure-history diversity. Incompleteness in sorted-subset sequencing, despite large depth, was shown by rarefaction.

The TCR comes from a woman in her twenties or thirties in good health. The chain recombines TRBV28 with TRBJ2-5, with a weak D call TRBD1 (5 bases). The DNA end favors TRBJ2-7, so the J call may be wrong. Sequenced sample: naive CD8+ T cells sorted from blood. This chain's CDR3 is CASSLQGPNEQYF. The DNA for the CDR3 is TGTGCCAGCAGTTTACAGGGTCCAAACGAGCAGTACTTC.